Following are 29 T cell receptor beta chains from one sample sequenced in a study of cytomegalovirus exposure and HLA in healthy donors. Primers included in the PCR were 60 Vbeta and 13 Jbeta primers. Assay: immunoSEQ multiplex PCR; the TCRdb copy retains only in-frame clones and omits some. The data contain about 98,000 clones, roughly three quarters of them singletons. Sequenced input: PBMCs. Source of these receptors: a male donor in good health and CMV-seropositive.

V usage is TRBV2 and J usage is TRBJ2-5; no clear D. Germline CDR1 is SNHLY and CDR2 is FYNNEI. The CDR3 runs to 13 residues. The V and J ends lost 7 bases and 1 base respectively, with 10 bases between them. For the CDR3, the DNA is TGTGCCAGCATAAAAGCGACCCAAGAGACCCAGTACTTC. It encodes CASIKATQETQYF.

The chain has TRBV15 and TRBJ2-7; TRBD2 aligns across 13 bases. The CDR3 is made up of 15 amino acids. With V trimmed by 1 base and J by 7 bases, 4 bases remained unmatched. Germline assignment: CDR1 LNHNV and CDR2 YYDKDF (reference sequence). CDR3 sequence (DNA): TGTGCCACCAGCAGAGGGGGACTAGCGGGATTGGAGCAGTACTTC. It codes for CATSRGGLAGLEQYF.

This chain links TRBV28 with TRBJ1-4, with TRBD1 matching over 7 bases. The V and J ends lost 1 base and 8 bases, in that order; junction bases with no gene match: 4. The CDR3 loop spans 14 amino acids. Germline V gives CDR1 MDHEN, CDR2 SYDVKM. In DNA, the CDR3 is TGTGCCAGCAGTTTATCAGGGACAGTAGAAAAACTGTTTTTT. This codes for CASSLSGTVEKLFF.

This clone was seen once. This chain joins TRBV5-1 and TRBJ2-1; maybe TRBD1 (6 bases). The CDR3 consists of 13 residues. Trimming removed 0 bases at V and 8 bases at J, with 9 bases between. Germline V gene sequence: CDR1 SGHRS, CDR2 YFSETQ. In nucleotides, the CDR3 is TGCGCCAGCAGCTTGGACAGGGTTCATGAGCAGTTCTTC. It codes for CASSLDRVHEQFF.

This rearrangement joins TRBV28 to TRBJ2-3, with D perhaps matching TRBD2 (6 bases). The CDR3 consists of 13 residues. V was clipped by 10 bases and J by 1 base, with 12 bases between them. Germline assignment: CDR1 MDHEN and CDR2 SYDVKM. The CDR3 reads CATKWGGTDTQYF. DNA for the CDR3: TGTGCCACAAAGTGGGGGGGCACAGATACGCAGTATTTT.

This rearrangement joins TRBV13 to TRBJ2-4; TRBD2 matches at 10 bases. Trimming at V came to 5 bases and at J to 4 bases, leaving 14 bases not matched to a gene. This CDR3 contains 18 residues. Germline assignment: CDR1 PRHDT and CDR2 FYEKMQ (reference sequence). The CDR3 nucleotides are TGTGCCAGCAGCCAACTGGCTAGCGGGAGCCCAACGAAAAACATTCAGTACTTC. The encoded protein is CASSQLASGSPTKNIQYF. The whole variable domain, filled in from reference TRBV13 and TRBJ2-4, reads AAGVIQSPRHLIKEKRETATLKCYPIPRHDTVYWYQQGPGQDPQFLISFYEKMQSDKGSIPDRFSAQQFSDYHSELNMSSLELGDSALYFCASSQLASGSPTKNIQYFGAGTRLSVL.

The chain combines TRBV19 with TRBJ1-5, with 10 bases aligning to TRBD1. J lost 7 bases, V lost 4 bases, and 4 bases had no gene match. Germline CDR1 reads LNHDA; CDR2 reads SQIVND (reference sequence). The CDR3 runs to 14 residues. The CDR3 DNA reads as TGTGCCAGTAGTACGACAGGGGGCCAACAGCCCCAGCATTTT. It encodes CASSTTGGQQPQHF.

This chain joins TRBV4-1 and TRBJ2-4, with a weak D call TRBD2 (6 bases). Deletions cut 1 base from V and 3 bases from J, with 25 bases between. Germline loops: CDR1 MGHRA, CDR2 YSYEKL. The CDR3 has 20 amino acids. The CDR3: CASSQVNPVGGGVGKNIQYF. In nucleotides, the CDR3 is TGCGCCAGCAGCCAAGTAAACCCCGTCGGGGGTGGAGTTGGCAAAAACATTCAGTACTTC.

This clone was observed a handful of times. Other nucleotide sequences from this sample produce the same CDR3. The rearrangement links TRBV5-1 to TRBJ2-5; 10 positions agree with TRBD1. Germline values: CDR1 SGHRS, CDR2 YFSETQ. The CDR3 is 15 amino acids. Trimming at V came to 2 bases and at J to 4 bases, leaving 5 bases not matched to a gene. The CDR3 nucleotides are TGCGCCAGCAGCTTCCGGACAGGGGGAGGAGAGACCCAGTACTTC. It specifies CASSFRTGGGETQYF.

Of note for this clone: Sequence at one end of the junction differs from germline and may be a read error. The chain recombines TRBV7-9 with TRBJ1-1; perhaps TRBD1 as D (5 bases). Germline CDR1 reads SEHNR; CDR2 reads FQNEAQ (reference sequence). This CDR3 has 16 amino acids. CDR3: CSSSPRGGRVDTEAFF. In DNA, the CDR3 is TGTTCCAGCAGCCCCCGGGGGGGGAGAGTTGACACTGAAGCTTTCTTT. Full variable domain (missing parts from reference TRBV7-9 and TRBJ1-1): DTGVSQNPRHKITKRGQNVTFRCDPISEHNRLYWYRQTLGQGPEFLTYFQNEAQLEKSRLLSDRFSAERPKGSFSTLEIQRTEQGDSAMYLCSSSPRGGRVDTEAFFGQGTRLTVV.

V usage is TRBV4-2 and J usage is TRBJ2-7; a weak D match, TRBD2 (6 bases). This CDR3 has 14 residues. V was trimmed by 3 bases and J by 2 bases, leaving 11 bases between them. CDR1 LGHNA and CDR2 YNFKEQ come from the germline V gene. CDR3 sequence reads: CASSHAGRTYEQYF. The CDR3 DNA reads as TGTGCCAGCAGCCATGCGGGACGGACCTACGAGCAGTACTTC.

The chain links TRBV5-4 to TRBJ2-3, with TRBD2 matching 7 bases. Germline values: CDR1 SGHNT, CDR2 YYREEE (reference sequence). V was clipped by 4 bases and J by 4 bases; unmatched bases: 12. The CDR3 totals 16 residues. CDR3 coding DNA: TGTGCCAGCAGCCCCGTTTTGGGAGGGCCCTCAGATACGCAGTATTTT. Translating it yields CASSPVLGGPSDTQYF.

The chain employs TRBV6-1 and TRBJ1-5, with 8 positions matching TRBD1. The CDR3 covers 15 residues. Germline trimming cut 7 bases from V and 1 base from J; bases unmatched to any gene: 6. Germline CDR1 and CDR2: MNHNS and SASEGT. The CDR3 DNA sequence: TGTGCCAGCAACTTCAGGGGGCCAAGCAATCAGCCCCAGCATTTT. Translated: CASNFRGPSNQPQHF.

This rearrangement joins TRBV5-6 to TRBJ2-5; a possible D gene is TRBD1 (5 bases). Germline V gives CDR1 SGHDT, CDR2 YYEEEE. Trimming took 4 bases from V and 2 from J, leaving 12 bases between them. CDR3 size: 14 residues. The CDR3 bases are TGTGCCAGCAGCGTGGACACGACTCAAGAGACCCAGTACTTC. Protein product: CASSVDTTQETQYF.

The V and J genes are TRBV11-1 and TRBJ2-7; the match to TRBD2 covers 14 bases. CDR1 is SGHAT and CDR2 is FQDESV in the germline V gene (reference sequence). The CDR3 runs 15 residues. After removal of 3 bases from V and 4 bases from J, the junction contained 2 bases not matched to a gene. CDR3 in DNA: TGTGCCAGCAGCTTGGGGACTAGCGGGAGTTACGAGCAGTACTTC. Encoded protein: CASSLGTSGSYEQYF.

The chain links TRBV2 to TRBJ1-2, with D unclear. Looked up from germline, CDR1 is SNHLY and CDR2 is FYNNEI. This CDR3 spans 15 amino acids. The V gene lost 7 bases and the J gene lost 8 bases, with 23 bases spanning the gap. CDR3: CASIVREGSERGYTF. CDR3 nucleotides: TGTGCCAGCATTGTACGGGAGGGATCGGAGCGCGGCTACACCTTC.

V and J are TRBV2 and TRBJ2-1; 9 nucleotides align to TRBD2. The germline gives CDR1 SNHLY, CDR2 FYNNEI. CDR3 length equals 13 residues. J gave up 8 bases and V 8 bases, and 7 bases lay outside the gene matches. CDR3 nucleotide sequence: TGTGCCAGCCGACTAGCGGCTAGGGATGAGCAGTTCTTC. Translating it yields CASRLAARDEQFF. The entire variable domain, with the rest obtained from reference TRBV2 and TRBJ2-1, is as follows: EPEVTQTPSHQVTQMGQEVILRCVPISNHLYFYWYRQILGQKVEFLVSFYNNEISEKSEIFDDQFSVERPDGSNFTLKIRSTKLEDSAMYFCASRLAARDEQFFGPGTRLTVL.

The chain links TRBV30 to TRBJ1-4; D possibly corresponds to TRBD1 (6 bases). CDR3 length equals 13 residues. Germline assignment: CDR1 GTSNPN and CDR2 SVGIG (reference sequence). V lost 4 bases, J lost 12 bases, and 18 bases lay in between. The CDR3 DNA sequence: TGTGCCTGGACAGCAGTCAGAGGGGGAGAACTGTTTTTT. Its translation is CAWTAVRGGELFF.

The CDR3 is CASSFSPGTSGTEQYF. The DNA of the CDR3 is TGTGCCAGCAGCTTTTCCCCCGGGACTAGCGGGACCGAGCAGTACTTC. The rearrangement links TRBV11-2 to TRBJ2-7, with 13 bases matching TRBD2. Germline trimming cut 3 bases from V and 6 bases from J; bases unmatched to any gene: 8. Germline CDR1 SGHAT, CDR2 FQNNGV. CDR3 length: 16 amino acids.

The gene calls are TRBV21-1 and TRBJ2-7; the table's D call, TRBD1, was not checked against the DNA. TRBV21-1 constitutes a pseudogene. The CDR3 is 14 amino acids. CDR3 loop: CASSISGDVYEQYF. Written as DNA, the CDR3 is TGTGCCAGCAGCATTTCAGGGGACGTCTACGAGCAGTACTTC.

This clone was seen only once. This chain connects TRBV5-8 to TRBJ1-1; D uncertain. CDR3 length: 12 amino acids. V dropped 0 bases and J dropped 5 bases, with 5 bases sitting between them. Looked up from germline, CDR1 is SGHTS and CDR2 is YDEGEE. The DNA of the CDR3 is TGTGCCAGCAGCTTGGACTGGACTGAAGCTTTCTTT. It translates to CASSLDWTEAFF.

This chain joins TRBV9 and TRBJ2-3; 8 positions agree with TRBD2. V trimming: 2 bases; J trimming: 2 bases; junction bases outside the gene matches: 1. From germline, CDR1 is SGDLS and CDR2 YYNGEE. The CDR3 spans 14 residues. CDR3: CASSVSGTTDTQYF. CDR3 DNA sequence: TGTGCCAGCAGCGTTAGCGGGACCACAGATACGCAGTATTTT.

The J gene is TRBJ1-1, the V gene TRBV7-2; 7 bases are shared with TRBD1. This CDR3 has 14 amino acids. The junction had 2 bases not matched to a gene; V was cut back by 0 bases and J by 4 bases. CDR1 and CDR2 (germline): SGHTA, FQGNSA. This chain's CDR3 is CASSLAGQSTEAFF. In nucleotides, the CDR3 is TGTGCCAGCAGCTTAGCGGGACAGAGCACTGAAGCTTTCTTT.

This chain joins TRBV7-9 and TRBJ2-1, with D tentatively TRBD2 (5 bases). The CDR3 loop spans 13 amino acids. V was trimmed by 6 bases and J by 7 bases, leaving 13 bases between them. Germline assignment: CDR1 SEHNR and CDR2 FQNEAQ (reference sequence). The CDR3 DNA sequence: TGTGCCAGCAGTAGAGCGGCCTCGAATGAGCAGTTCTTC. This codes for CASSRAASNEQFF.

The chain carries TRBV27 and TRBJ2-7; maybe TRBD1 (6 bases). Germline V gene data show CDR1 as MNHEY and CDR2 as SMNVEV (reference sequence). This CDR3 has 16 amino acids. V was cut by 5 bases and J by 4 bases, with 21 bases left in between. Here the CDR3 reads CASSLDGQRRIYEQYF. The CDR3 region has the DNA TGTGCCAGCAGTCTAGATGGACAGAGACGAATTTACGAGCAGTACTTC.

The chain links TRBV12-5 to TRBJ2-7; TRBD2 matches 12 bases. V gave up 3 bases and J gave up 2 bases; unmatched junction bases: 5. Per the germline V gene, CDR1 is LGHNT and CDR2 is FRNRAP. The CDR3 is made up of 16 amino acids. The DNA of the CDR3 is TGTGCTAGTGGTTTCAAACGACTAGCGGGAGCCTACGAGCAGTACTTC. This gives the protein CASGFKRLAGAYEQYF.

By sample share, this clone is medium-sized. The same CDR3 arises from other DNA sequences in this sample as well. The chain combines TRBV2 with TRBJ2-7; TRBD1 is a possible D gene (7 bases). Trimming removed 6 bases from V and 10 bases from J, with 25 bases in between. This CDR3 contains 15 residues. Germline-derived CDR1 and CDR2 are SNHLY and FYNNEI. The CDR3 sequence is CASSVPAGQSMKQYF. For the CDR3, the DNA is TGTGCCAGCAGCGTCCCCGCGGGACAGTCAATGAAACAGTACTTC.

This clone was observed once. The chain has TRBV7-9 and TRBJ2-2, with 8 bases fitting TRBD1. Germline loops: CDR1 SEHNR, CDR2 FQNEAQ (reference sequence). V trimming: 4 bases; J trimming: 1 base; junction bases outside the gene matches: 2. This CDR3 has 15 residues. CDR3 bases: TGTGCCAGCAGCTCAGACAGGGGGAACACCGGGGAGCTGTTTTTT. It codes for CASSSDRGNTGELFF.

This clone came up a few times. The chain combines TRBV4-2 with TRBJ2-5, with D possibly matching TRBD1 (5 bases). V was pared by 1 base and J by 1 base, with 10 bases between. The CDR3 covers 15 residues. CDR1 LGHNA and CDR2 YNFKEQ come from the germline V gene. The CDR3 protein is CASSQADSFQETQYF. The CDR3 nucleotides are TGTGCCAGCAGCCAAGCCGACAGTTTCCAAGAGACCCAGTACTTC.